Described below is a single T cell receptor (beta chain) sequence and its context. The antigen is not known. This record belongs to a study of cytomegalovirus exposure and HLA in healthy donors. General study points: Some V segments, TRBV6-2 and TRBV6-3 among them, were indistinguishable and were therefore excluded. TCR beta sequences numbering more than 15,000 were associated with HLA alleles at 0.05 false discovery rate in a later analysis.

This CDR3 is 15 amino acids long. Trimming took 3 bases from V and 2 from J; bases not matched to a gene: 4. From germline, CDR1 is MNHNS and CDR2 SASEGT. The primer mix had 60 Vbeta and 13 Jbeta primers. Under the authors' procedure: About 10 million of about 88 million unique TCR beta chains were shared, per a later count. Method: immunoSEQ multiplex PCR; TCRdb's copy keeps in-frame clones and lacks some. V, J and clone size are taken as reported in that table, and D and trimming were inferred from the DNA itself. The sample includes 190,000 or so clones, 75% to 90% seen only once; the top ten take approximately 6.5%.

The sample consisted of PBMCs. The chain couples TRBV6-1 to TRBJ1-5; 7 bases align to TRBD1. The source is a woman in her forties or fifties in good health and CMV-seropositive. CDR3 protein: CASSDRGAGNQPQHF. DNA for the CDR3: TGTGCCAGCAGTGACAGGGGGGCGGGCAATCAGCCCCAGCATTTT.